This entry lists 9 T cell receptor beta chains sequenced from one sample in a study of technical replicates of blood from a few donors. The table came from immunoSEQ multiplex PCR; TCRdb's copy has only in-frame clones and leaves some out. The sample includes more than 75,000 clones, 94% of them seen just once. The sequencing input was T cells isolated from PBMCs. The receptors here all came from a human donor in good health.

This chain links TRBV18 with TRBJ1-3; 7 bases match TRBD1. CDR1 is KGHSH and CDR2 is LQKENI in the germline V gene. CDR3 size: 15 residues. J was trimmed by 4 bases and V by 0 bases; bases with no gene match: 3. The CDR3 DNA reads as TGTGCCAGCTCACCACCGGACAGGACCGGAAACACCATATATTTT. It is translated as CASSPPDRTGNTIYF.

The V and J genes are TRBV10-3 and TRBJ2-1, with D maybe TRBD2 (5 bases). The V gene's germline CDR1 is ENHRY and CDR2 SYGVKD. This CDR3 has 16 residues. Trimming took 3 bases from V and 2 from J, leaving 14 bases between them. CDR3 sequence: CAISEQLVGAYNEQFF. DNA for the CDR3: TGTGCCATCAGTGAACAACTAGTGGGCGCCTACAATGAGCAGTTCTTC.

The chain combines TRBV25-1 with TRBJ1-5; D uncertain. V was pared by 3 bases and J by 2 bases, with 5 bases between. Looked up from germline, CDR1 is MGHDK and CDR2 is SYGVNS. The CDR3 has 13 residues. CDR3 loop: CASSESGNQPQHF. The CDR3 DNA sequence: TGTGCCAGCAGTGAGTCAGGCAATCAGCCCCAGCATTTT.

This clone was counted once. The chain links TRBV6-1 to TRBJ1-5; no firm D call. Per the germline V gene, CDR1 is MNHNS and CDR2 is SASEGT. This CDR3 is built from 14 residues. V lost 2 bases, J lost 6 bases, and 11 bases lay in between. CDR3 in amino acids: CASSEIGGSQPQHF. CDR3 in DNA: TGTGCCAGCAGTGAAATTGGTGGGAGTCAGCCCCAGCATTTT.

J is TRBJ1-4 and V is TRBV19; D may be TRBD1 (6 bases). V was shortened by 3 bases and J by 4 bases, with 9 bases between the two germline ends. Germline V gives CDR1 LNHDA, CDR2 SQIVND (reference sequence). The CDR3 runs to 14 residues. The CDR3 sequence: CASSIPGDNEKLFF. The DNA of the CDR3 is TGTGCCAGTAGTATCCCAGGGGATAATGAAAAACTGTTTTTT.

V is TRBV28 and J is TRBJ2-5, with 12 bases that match TRBD2. The ends lost 1 base at V and 5 bases at J; junction bases unmatched: 14. Per the germline V gene, CDR1 is MDHEN and CDR2 is SYDVKM. The CDR3 is 19 amino acids. The CDR3 loop is CASSLFLAGGPHRGETQYF. Here the CDR3 DNA reads TGTGCCAGCAGTTTATTCCTAGCGGGGGGGCCCCACCGGGGGGAGACCCAGTACTTC.

V gene TRBV6-1 combines with J gene TRBJ2-1; the match to TRBD1 covers 11 bases. The V gene end was trimmed by 6 bases and the J gene end by 7 bases; junction bases not matched to a gene: 5. The CDR3 length is 14 residues. Germline values: CDR1 MNHNS, CDR2 SASEGT. CDR3 nucleotide sequence: TGTGCCAGCAGGGGACAGGGGGATAGAAATGAGCAGTTCTTC. This encodes CASRGQGDRNEQFF.

This chain connects TRBV6-6 to TRBJ2-5; perhaps TRBD1 as D (5 bases). The CDR3 contains 13 residues. CDR1 MNHNY and CDR2 SVGAGI come from the germline V gene (reference sequence). Trimming cost V 4 bases and J 3 bases, with 9 bases left between them. The CDR3 protein is CASSLSGKETQYF. The CDR3 nucleotides are TGTGCCAGCAGTTTGTCAGGGAAAGAGACCCAGTACTTC.

V gene TRBV5-1 combines with J gene TRBJ2-7; possible D gene TRBD1, 6 bases. The CDR3 runs to 14 residues. Germline V gene sequence: CDR1 SGHRS, CDR2 YFSETQ. The V and J ends lost 0 bases and 2 bases respectively, with 9 bases between them. The DNA of the CDR3 is TGCGCCAGCAGCTTGGGTGACAGGACCTACGAGCAGTACTTC. This translates into CASSLGDRTYEQYF. Drawing the rest from reference TRBV5-1 and TRBJ2-7, the complete variable domain is KAGVTQTPRYLIKTRGQQVTLSCSPISGHRSVSWYQQTPGQGLQFLFEYFSETQRNKGNFPGRFSGRQFSNSRSEMNVSTLELGDSALYLCASSLGDRTYEQYFGPGTRLTVT.